Below are 23 T cell receptor beta chains sequenced from a single sample in a study of cytomegalovirus exposure and HLA in healthy donors. Amplification used 60 Vbeta primers and 13 Jbeta primers. TCRdb keeps only in-frame clones here, not all; method: immunoSEQ multiplex PCR. The repertoire holds hundreds of thousands of clones, with over 80% as singletons. Input material: PBMCs. The receptors shown here come from a boy younger than 10 in good health and CMV-seronegative.

V usage is TRBV30 and J usage is TRBJ1-2; D is possibly TRBD1 (6 bases). V lost 2 bases to trimming and J lost 3 bases, with 19 bases between them. This CDR3 is 16 amino acids long. Per the germline V gene, CDR1 is GTSNPN and CDR2 is SVGIG (reference sequence). This CDR3 is CAWSSIYRDSYYGYTF. CDR3 nucleotides: TGTGCCTGGAGTTCTATATACAGGGATTCGTACTATGGCTACACCTTC.

The rearrangement joins TRBV19 to TRBJ1-5; TRBD1 is a possible D gene (5 bases). Germline V gives CDR1 LNHDA, CDR2 SQIVND (reference sequence). The CDR3 length is 15 residues. V was clipped by 2 bases and J by 6 bases, with 14 bases between them. The CDR3 DNA sequence: TGTGCCAGTAGTATATACGACAGAGGACGTCAGCCCCAGCATTTT. This sequence encodes CASSIYDRGRQPQHF. Based on the CDR3 plus reference TRBV19 and TRBJ1-5, the full variable domain is DGGITQSPKYLFRKEGQNVTLSCEQNLNHDAMYWYRQDPGQGLRLIYYSQIVNDFQKGDIAEGYSVSREKKESFPLTVTSAQKNPTAFYLCASSIYDRGRQPQHFGDGTRLSIL.

The V gene is TRBV6-1, the J gene TRBJ2-7; D may be TRBD1 (6 bases). The germline gives CDR1 MNHNS, CDR2 SASEGT. The CDR3 sequence is 14 residues long. The V gene lost 1 base and the J gene lost 3 bases, with 10 bases spanning the gap. The CDR3 DNA sequence: TGTGCCAGCAGTGAAGGAGACAGGTTCTACGAGCAGTACTTC. Translation gives CASSEGDRFYEQYF.

Here the CDR3 DNA reads TGTGCCAGCAGCTTAGGATCCCTAGCGGTAGATACGCAGTATTTT. Its protein product is CASSLGSLAVDTQYF. The chain is built from TRBV7-8 and TRBJ2-3, with 7 bases that match TRBD2. J was trimmed by 5 bases and V by 1 base; bases with no gene match: 6. Germline assignment: CDR1 SGHVS and CDR2 FQNEAQ. This CDR3 contains 15 residues. Filled out from reference TRBV7-8 and TRBJ2-3, the complete variable domain reads GAGVSQSPRYKVAKRGQDVALRCDPISGHVSLFWYQQALGQGPEFLTYFQNEAQLDKSGLPSDRFFAERPEGSVSTLKIQRTQQEDSAVYLCASSLGSLAVDTQYFGPGTRLTVL.

The chain recombines TRBV2 with TRBJ1-4; TRBD1 matches at 7 bases. This CDR3 contains 18 residues. Germline CDR1 and CDR2: SNHLY and FYNNEI. The V gene end was trimmed by 2 bases and the J gene end by 6 bases; junction bases not matched to a gene: 15. CDR3 sequence reads: CASSESLQGVPWDEKLFF. In DNA form, the CDR3 reads TGTGCCAGCAGTGAATCTTTGCAGGGGGTCCCTTGGGATGAAAAACTGTTTTTT.

The chain couples TRBV11-2 to TRBJ2-7; 9 bases fit TRBD2. With 6 bases clipped from V and 0 bases from J, the junction kept 6 bases outside the gene matches. This CDR3 is 15 amino acids long. Germline V gene data show CDR1 as SGHAT and CDR2 as FQNNGV. The CDR3 region has the DNA TGTGCCAGCAGTTTCGGGACTAGCAGCTCCTACGAGCAGTACTTC. It is translated as CASSFGTSSSYEQYF.

V and J are TRBV5-4 and TRBJ1-2, with 8 bases fitting TRBD1. The junction had 6 bases not matched to a gene; V was cut back by 4 bases and J by 7 bases. This CDR3 contains 13 residues. Per the germline V gene, CDR1 is SGHNT and CDR2 is YYREEE (reference sequence). In DNA form, the CDR3 reads TGTGCCAGCAGCCAGGACAGGGAGGGTGGCTACACCTTC. As protein: CASSQDREGGYTF. The variable domain in full, with the rest retrieved from reference TRBV5-4 and TRBJ1-2, is ETGVTQSPTHLIKTRGQQVTLRCSSQSGHNTVSWYQQALGQGPQFIFQYYREEENGRGNFPPRFSGLQFPNYSSELNVNALELDDSALYLCASSQDREGGYTFGSGTRLTVV.

The CDR3 here is CASSWGLAGEETQYF. In DNA, the CDR3 is TGTGCCAGCAGTTGGGGACTAGCGGGGGAAGAGACCCAGTACTTC. The J gene is TRBJ2-5, the V gene TRBV6-5; 14 positions agree with TRBD2. The CDR3 extends over 15 amino acids. Germline V gene sequence: CDR1 MNHEY, CDR2 SVGAGI. The trim removed 4 bases at V and 3 bases at J, leaving 1 base unmatched.

The chain links TRBV11-2 to TRBJ1-6, with 8 bases that match TRBD1. Trimming removed 5 bases from V and 5 bases from J; junction bases left unmatched: 11. This CDR3 contains 17 residues. Looked up from germline, CDR1 is SGHAT and CDR2 is FQNNGV. CDR3 DNA: TGTGCCAGCAGCGCTCAAGCCACAGGGGGGAATAATTCACCCCTCCACTTT. Translation: CASSAQATGGNNSPLHF.

The chain uses TRBV6-1 and TRBJ1-5; no clear D gene. The CDR3 sequence is 11 residues long. V was cut by 6 bases and J by 4 bases, with 4 bases left in between. Germline V CDR1 and CDR2: MNHNS, SASEGT. CDR3 sequence: CASSSNQPQHF. The CDR3 nucleotides read TGTGCCAGCAGCTCTAATCAGCCCCAGCATTTT.

V gene TRBV10-3 combines with J gene TRBJ2-3, with TRBD1 matching 7 bases. Losses at the gene ends were 4 bases for V and 7 bases for J; bases not matched to a gene: 11. Germline V lookup: CDR1 ENHRY, CDR2 SYGVKD. The CDR3 length is 15 residues. CDR3 in DNA: TGTGCCATCAGTGTAGGGGAAGGGGGCAAGTATACGCAGTATTTT. This gives the protein CAISVGEGGKYTQYF.

This sequence joins TRBV6-4 and TRBJ2-1; the match to TRBD2 covers 11 bases. This CDR3 contains 15 residues. J lost 7 bases, V lost 2 bases, and 4 bases had no gene match. CDR1 MRHNA and CDR2 SNTAGT come from the germline V gene. The CDR3: CASSDQTSGINEQFF. CDR3 in DNA: TGTGCCAGCAGTGACCAGACTAGCGGGATTAATGAGCAGTTCTTC.

About this clone itself: At one of its ends the junction is not consistent with the germline gene, which may arise from a read error. The gene calls are TRBV6-5 and TRBJ1-1, with D maybe TRBD1 (5 bases). The germline gives CDR1 MNHEY, CDR2 SVGAGI. The length of the CDR3 is 14 residues. CDR3 DNA: TGTGCCAGCAGCCACCCACGTGGTGGGACTGAGGCTTTCTTT. Amino acid sequence: CASSHPRGGTEAFF.

This chain connects TRBV5-4 to TRBJ2-7; 9 bases agree with TRBD2. The V gene end was trimmed by 4 bases and the J gene end by 6 bases; junction bases not matched to a gene: 8. The V gene's germline CDR1 is SGHNT and CDR2 YYREEE (reference sequence). The CDR3 is made up of 14 amino acids. The CDR3: CASSPVRTSVEQYF. CDR3 DNA: TGTGCCAGCAGCCCCGTCCGGACTAGCGTCGAGCAGTACTTC.

This clone was counted between two and nine times. As DNA, the CDR3 is TGTGCCAGCAGTTACTCCACAGGGGAGCAGTACTTC. It encodes CASSYSTGEQYF. The genes are TRBV6-5 and TRBJ2-7, with D perhaps TRBD1 (6 bases). V lost 0 bases, J lost 7 bases, and 7 bases lay in between. This CDR3 is built from 12 residues. Germline CDR1 MNHEY, CDR2 SVGAGI.

This chain uses TRBV11-2 with TRBJ2-5; 7 positions agree with TRBD2. CDR3 size: 15 residues. The V segment lost 6 bases and the J segment 5 bases; nucleotides outside the gene matches: 12. Germline V gene lookup returns CDR1 SGHAT and CDR2 FQNNGV. For the CDR3, the DNA is TGTGCCAGCAGGTTACTGGGGGGGGTGGGGGAGACCCAGTACTTC. Translation: CASRLLGGVGETQYF.

V usage is TRBV13 and J usage is TRBJ2-3; D is undetermined. CDR1 is PRHDT and CDR2 is FYEKMQ in the germline V gene (reference sequence). The germline V and J ends were trimmed by 2 bases and 0 bases, with 6 bases remaining between them. The CDR3 has 14 residues. DNA of the CDR3: TGTGCCAGCAGCTTATGGGCTAGCACAGATACGCAGTATTTT. Translating it yields CASSLWASTDTQYF.

V gene TRBV15 combines with J gene TRBJ1-1; TRBD1 matches 8 bases. V lost 4 bases and J lost 1; bases outside the gene matches: 2. Germline CDR1 reads LNHNV; CDR2 reads YYDKDF (reference sequence). The CDR3 sequence is 14 residues long. The CDR3 DNA follows: TGTGCCACCAGCACGGGGACAGGGAACACTGAAGCTTTCTTT. It is translated as CATSTGTGNTEAFF.

This sequence joins TRBV19 and TRBJ2-1, with TRBD2 matching over 10 bases. Per germline, CDR1 LNHDA and CDR2 SQIVND (reference sequence). Losses at the gene ends were 6 bases for V and 8 bases for J; bases not matched to a gene: 7. The CDR3 contains 14 residues. CDR3 protein: CASRPSGSIYEQFF. CDR3 bases: TGTGCCAGTAGGCCTAGCGGGAGTATTTATGAGCAGTTCTTC. Supplemented by reference TRBV19 and TRBJ2-1, the full variable domain reads DGGITQSPKYLFRKEGQNVTLSCEQNLNHDAMYWYRQDPGQGLRLIYYSQIVNDFQKGDIAEGYSVSREKKESFPLTVTSAQKNPTAFYLCASRPSGSIYEQFFGPGTRLTVL.

The genes are TRBV19 and TRBJ2-2; D may be TRBD2 (5 bases). Germline V gives CDR1 LNHDA, CDR2 SQIVND (reference sequence). This CDR3 is built from 16 residues. Trimming took 3 bases from V and 0 from J, leaving 11 bases between them. CDR3: CASSILRGANTGELFF. CDR3 in DNA: TGTGCCAGTAGTATCCTCCGGGGAGCGAACACCGGGGAGCTGTTTTTT.

The rearrangement links TRBV7-9 to TRBJ2-5; TRBD1 aligns across 7 bases. The J call may be faulty, since TRBJ2-7 better matches the DNA end. Looked up from germline, CDR1 is SEHNR and CDR2 is FQNEAQ (reference sequence). The CDR3 contains 12 residues. CDR3: CASSLQGYEQYF. The CDR3 region has the DNA TGTGCCAGCAGCCTACAGGGGTACGAGCAGTACTTC.

In this sample, this clone turned up once. V is TRBV9 and J is TRBJ2-7, with 7 bases matching TRBD1. V shed 4 bases, J shed 2 bases, and the junction held 12 bases outside the gene matches. The germline V gene encodes CDR1 SGDLS and CDR2 YYNGEE. The CDR3 is 16 amino acids. CDR3 DNA sequence: TGTGCCAGCAGCTCCCATCCCCGGACAGGAACCTACGAGCAGTACTTC. Protein product: CASSSHPRTGTYEQYF.

The chain is built from TRBV29-1 and TRBJ1-2, with a possible D match to TRBD1 (5 bases). The CDR3 covers 15 residues. CDR1 and CDR2 from the germline V gene are SQVTM and ANQGSEA. V shed 0 bases and J shed 6 bases, with 17 bases lying between them. As DNA, the CDR3 is TGCAGCGTTGAAGAGTCGGTCGTCAGGGAGGATGGCTACACCTTC. Its protein is CSVEESVVREDGYTF.